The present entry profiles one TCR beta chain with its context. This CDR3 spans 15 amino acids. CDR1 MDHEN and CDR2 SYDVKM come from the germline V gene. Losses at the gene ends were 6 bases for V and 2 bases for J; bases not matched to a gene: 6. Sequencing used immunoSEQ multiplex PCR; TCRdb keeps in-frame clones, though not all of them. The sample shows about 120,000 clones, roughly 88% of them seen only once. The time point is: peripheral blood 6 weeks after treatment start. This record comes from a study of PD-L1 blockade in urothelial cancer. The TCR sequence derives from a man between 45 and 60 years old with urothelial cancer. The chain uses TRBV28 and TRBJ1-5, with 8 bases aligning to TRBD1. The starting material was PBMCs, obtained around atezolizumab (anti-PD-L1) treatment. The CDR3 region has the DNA TGTGCCAGCAGGGCGACAGGGGCTCGCAATCAGCCCCAGCATTTT. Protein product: CASRATGARNQPQHF.